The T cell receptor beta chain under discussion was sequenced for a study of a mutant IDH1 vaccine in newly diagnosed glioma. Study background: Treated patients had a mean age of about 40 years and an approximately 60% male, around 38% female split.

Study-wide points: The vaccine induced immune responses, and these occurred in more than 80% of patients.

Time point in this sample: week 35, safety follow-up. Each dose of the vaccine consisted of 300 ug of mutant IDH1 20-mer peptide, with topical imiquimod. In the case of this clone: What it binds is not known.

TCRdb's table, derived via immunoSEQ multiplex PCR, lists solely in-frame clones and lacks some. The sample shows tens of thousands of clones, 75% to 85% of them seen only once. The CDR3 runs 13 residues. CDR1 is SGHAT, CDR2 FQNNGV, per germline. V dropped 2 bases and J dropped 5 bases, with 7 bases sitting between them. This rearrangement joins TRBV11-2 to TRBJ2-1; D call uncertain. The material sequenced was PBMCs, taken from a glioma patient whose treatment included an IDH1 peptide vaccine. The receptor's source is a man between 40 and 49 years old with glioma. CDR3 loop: CASSLNNNNEQFF. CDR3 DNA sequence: TGTGCCAGCAGCTTAAACAATAACAATGAGCAGTTCTTC.